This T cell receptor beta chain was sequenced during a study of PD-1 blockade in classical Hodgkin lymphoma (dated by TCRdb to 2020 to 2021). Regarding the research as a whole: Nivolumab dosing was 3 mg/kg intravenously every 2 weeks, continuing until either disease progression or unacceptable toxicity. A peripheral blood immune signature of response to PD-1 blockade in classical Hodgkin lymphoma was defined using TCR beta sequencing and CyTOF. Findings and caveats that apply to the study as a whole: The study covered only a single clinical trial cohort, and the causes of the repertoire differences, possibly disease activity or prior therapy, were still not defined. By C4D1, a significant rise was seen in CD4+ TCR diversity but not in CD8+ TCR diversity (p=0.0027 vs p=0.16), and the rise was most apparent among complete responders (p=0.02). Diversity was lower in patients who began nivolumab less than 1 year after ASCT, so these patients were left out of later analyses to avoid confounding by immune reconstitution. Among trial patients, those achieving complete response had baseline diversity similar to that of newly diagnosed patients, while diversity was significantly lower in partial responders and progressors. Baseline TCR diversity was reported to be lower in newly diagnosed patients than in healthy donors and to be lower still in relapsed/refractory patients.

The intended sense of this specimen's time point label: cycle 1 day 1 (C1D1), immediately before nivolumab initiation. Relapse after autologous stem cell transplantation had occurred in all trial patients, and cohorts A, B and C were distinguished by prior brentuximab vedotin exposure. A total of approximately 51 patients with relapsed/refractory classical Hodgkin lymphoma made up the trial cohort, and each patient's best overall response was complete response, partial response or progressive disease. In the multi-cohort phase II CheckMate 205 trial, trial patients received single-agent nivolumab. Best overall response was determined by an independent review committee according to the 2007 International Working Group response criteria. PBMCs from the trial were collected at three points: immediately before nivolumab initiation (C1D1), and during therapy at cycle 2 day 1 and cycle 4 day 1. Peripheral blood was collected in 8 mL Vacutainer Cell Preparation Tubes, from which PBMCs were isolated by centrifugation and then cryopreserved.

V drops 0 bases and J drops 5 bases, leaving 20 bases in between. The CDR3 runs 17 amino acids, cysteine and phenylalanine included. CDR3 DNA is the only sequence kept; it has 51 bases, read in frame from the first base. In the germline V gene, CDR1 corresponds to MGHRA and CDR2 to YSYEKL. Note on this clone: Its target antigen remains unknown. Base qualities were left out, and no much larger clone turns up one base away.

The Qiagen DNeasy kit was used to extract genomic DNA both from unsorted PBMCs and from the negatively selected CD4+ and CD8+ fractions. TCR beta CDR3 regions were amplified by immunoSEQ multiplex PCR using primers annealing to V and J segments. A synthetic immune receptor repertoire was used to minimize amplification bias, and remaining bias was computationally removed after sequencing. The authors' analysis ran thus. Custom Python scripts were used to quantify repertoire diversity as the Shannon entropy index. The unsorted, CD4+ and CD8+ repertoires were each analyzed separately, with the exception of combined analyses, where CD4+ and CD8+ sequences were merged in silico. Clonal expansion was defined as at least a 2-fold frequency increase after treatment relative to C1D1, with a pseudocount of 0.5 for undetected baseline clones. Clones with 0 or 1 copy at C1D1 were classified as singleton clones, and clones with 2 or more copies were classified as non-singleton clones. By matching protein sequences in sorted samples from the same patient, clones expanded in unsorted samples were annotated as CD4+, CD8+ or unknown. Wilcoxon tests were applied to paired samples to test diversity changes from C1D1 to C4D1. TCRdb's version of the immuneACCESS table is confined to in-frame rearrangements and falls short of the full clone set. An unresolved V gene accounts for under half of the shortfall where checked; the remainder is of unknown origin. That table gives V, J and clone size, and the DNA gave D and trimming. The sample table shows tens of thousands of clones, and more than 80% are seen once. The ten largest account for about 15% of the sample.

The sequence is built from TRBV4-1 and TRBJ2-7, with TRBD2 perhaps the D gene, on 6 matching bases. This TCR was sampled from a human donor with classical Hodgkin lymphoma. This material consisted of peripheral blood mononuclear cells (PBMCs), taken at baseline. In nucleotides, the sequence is TGCGCCAGCAGCCAAGACGCGGGGAGACCGTGGAACGACGAGCAGTACTTC. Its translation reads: CASSQDAGRPWNDEQYF.